This passage covers 19 T cell receptor beta chains from one sample sequenced in a study of regulatory T cells in long-lasting Graves disease. Arm-PCR with iRepertoire HTBI primers amplified the CDR3 regions for these TCR beta libraries. TCRdb independently ran MiXCR on the multiplex PCR reads; one entry per CDR3 protein. This table has about 530,000 distinct CDR3 sequences, 15% to 20% appearing once. The time point denotes: newly diagnosed GD, antithyroid drugs for less than 3 months. Following extraction of RNA from PBMCs, that RNA was used to make the TCR library. These same records also appear under a second study, on T cells in Graves' hyperthyroidism and ophthalmopathy.

Source: peripheral blood mononuclear cells (PBMCs), taken at new diagnosis, from a patient treated with antithyroid drugs. Receptors were obtained from a woman aged 35 to 60 with Graves disease.

This chain connects TRBV5-1 to TRBJ2-5; D is undetermined. Germline V CDR1 and CDR2: SGHRS, YFSETQ. With 0 bases removed from V and 4 bases from J, the gap between germline ends came to 10 bases. This CDR3 has 14 residues. This CDR3 reads CASSLAVSLETQYF. The CDR3 DNA is TGCGCCAGCAGCTTGGCGGTCAGTCTAGAGACCCAGTACTTC.

V usage is TRBV19 and J usage is TRBJ2-3; 7 bases line up with TRBD1. Germline lookup yields CDR1 LNHDA and CDR2 SQIVND (reference sequence). The J segment lost 2 bases and the V segment lost 8 bases, leaving 4 bases of the junction unmatched. The length of the CDR3 is 13 residues. The CDR3 nucleotides are TGTGCCAGTGGAGACAGGGCCACAGATACGCAGTATTTT. It yields the protein CASGDRATDTQYF.

This clonotype was observed at least ten times. The rearrangement joins TRBV11-1 to TRBJ1-1; D is uncertain. V lost 5 bases and J 4 bases, leaving 17 bases between the germline ends. In germline, CDR1 is SGHAT, CDR2 FQDESV (reference sequence). CDR3 length: 15 amino acids. The CDR3 DNA follows: TGTGCCAGCAGCCTCAAGGATACGCGGGCCACTGAAGCTTTCTTT. Its protein is CASSLKDTRATEAFF.

The table lists this clonotype with a few counts. The J gene is TRBJ2-1, the V gene TRBV29-1; D uncertain. This CDR3 has 13 amino acids. Trimming left V 3 bases short and J 1 base short, with 7 bases between. Looked up from germline, CDR1 is SQVTM and CDR2 is ANQGSEA. Here the CDR3 reads CSVDSGSYNEQFF. In DNA form, the CDR3 reads TGCAGCGTTGATTCCGGATCCTACAATGAGCAGTTCTTC.

This clonotype was counted at least ten times. The chain employs TRBV12-3 or TRBV12-4 and TRBJ2-5, with a possible D match to TRBD1 (6 bases). V gave up 7 bases and J gave up 5 bases, with 11 bases separating them. CDR3 length equals 12 residues. Here the CDR3 DNA reads TGTGCCAGCAAAGGGGGAGTTGAGACCCAGTACTTC. It specifies CASKGGVETQYF.

The CDR3 bases are TGTGCCAGCGGTGGGGGGTCAGGAAACACCATATATTTT. Protein: CASGGGSGNTIYF. The J gene is TRBJ1-3, the V gene TRBV6-1, with D perhaps matching TRBD1 (5 bases). CDR1 and CDR2 (germline): MNHNS, SASEGT. V was shortened by 8 bases and J by 4 bases, with 12 bases between the two germline ends. CDR3 length: 13 residues.

This clonotype was seen at least ten times. The rearrangement uses TRBV7-9 and TRBJ2-3; unclear D gene. With 6 bases removed from V and 6 bases from J, the gap between germline ends came to 10 bases. This CDR3 spans 12 amino acids. The germline V gene has CDR1 SEHNR and CDR2 FQNEAQ (reference sequence). CDR3 protein: CASRPPGDTQYF. In nucleotides, the CDR3 is TGTGCCAGCAGACCCCCCGGGGATACGCAGTATTTT.

This clonotype was observed a single time. Likely a read error: the CDR3 ends without its conserved phenylalanine or tryptophan. The V gene is TRBV2, the J gene TRBJ1-5; D is undetermined. In germline, CDR1 is SNHLY, CDR2 FYNNEI. V lost 3 bases, J lost 4 bases, and 7 bases lay in between. CDR3 size: 13 residues. Here the CDR3 DNA reads TGTGCCAGCAGTGATATCTTTAATCAGCCCCAGCATCTT. Its protein is CASSDIFNQPQHL.

This clonotype was observed many times. V and J are TRBV20-1 and TRBJ1-1; no firm D call. The V gene lost 6 bases and the J gene lost 4 bases, with 12 bases spanning the gap. From germline, CDR1 is DFQATT and CDR2 SNEGSKA (reference sequence). There are 12 residues in the CDR3. The chain's CDR3 is CSAHQAATEAFF. CDR3 bases: TGCAGTGCCCACCAGGCGGCCACTGAAGCTTTCTTT.

This clonotype was observed many times. This rearrangement joins TRBV7-8 to TRBJ1-4; maybe TRBD1 (6 bases). CDR1 and CDR2 (germline): SGHVS, FQNEAQ. The CDR3 is made up of 14 amino acids. Trimming removed 0 bases from V and 12 bases from J, with 14 bases in between. The CDR3 loop reads CASSLAVVGTQLFF. The CDR3 DNA reads as TGTGCCAGCAGCTTAGCGGTAGTGGGGACACAACTGTTTTTT.

The rearrangement uses TRBV6-5 and TRBJ1-2; D unclear. Germline V gives CDR1 MNHEY, CDR2 SVGAGI. There are 13 residues in the CDR3. Trimming pared 4 bases from V and 8 bases from J, leaving 14 bases between. For the CDR3, the DNA is TGTGCCAGCAGTTCAACCACGACAAGGGGCTACACCTTC. This sequence encodes CASSSTTTRGYTF.

This clonotype was counted at least ten times. The rearrangement joins TRBV5-1 to TRBJ2-3; a weak D match, TRBD1 (7 bases). V lost 4 bases to trimming and J lost 0 bases, with 9 bases between them. The CDR3 runs 14 residues. Looked up from germline, CDR1 is SGHRS and CDR2 is YFSETQ. CDR3 loop: CASSAGQSTDTQYF. DNA for the CDR3: TGCGCCAGCAGCGCGGGACAGAGCACAGATACGCAGTATTTT.

This clonotype has at least ten counts. At one boundary the junction diverges from the germline segment, which might be a read error. The V and J genes are TRBV10-1 and TRBJ1-2; D not resolved. CDR3 length: 13 residues. Germline values: CDR1 WNHNN, CDR2 SYGVQD (reference sequence). The CDR3 loop is CASSEAGSYGYTF. CDR3 nucleotides: TGTGCCAGCAGTGAAGCGGGCAGCTATGGCTACACCTTC.

As for this clonotype: One base away lies a much larger clone, so this may be a sequencing read error. Given the absence of the conserved phenylalanine or tryptophan at the CDR3 end, a read error is likely. The CDR3 is CASSHAGAAYEQYL. The CDR3 nucleotides read TGTGCCAGCAGCCACGCGGGGGCTGCCTACGAGCAGTACCTC. This sequence joins TRBV28 and TRBJ2-7; D is possibly TRBD2 (7 bases). Trimming shortened V by 6 bases and J by 2 bases, and 14 bases separated the two germline ends. Germline-derived CDR1 and CDR2 are MDHEN and SYDVKM. This CDR3 is built from 14 residues.

This clonotype was observed at least ten times. The chain carries TRBV3-1 and TRBJ1-1; no reliable D call. The germline V gene encodes CDR1 LGHDT and CDR2 YNNKEL (reference sequence). The V end lost 4 bases, the J end lost 4 bases, and 19 bases lay between the germline ends. CDR3 length: 16 residues. DNA for the CDR3: TGTGCCAGCAGCCTCATGGGTGCGGGCGCCGGCACTGAAGCTTTCTTT. Translated, it gives CASSLMGAGAGTEAFF.

The table lists this clonotype with many counts. V gene TRBV9 combines with J gene TRBJ1-6; unclear D gene. CDR1 and CDR2 from the germline V gene are SGDLS and YYNGEE. The V and J ends lost 0 bases and 10 bases respectively, with 14 bases between them. The CDR3 runs to 15 residues. The CDR3 region has the DNA TGTGCCAGCAGCGTAGATCATGGAGTTGGGTCACCCCTCCACTTT. Protein: CASSVDHGVGSPLHF.

The rearrangement links TRBV19 to TRBJ1-3; D is uncertain. This CDR3 is 13 amino acids long. Trimming shortened V by 3 bases and J by 2 bases, and 5 bases separated the two germline ends. Germline lookup yields CDR1 LNHDA and CDR2 SQIVND (reference sequence). Here the CDR3 DNA reads TGTGCCAGTAGTATGGTAGCTGGAAACACCATATATTTT. Translating it yields CASSMVAGNTIYF.

This clonotype has just a few counts. The chain combines TRBV9 with TRBJ1-5; the D is unclear. The CDR3 covers 13 residues. With 3 bases removed from V and 3 bases from J, the gap between germline ends came to 7 bases. CDR1 is SGDLS and CDR2 is YYNGEE in the germline V gene. DNA of the CDR3: TGTGCCAGCAGCGGTGGCTTCAATCAGCCCCAGCATTTT. This codes for CASSGGFNQPQHF. The full variable domain, rest sourced from reference TRBV9 and TRBJ1-5, is DSGVTQTPKHLITATGQRVTLRCSPRSGDLSVYWYQQSLDQGLQFLIQYYNGEERAKGNILERFSAQQFPDLHSELNLSSLELGDSALYFCASSGGFNQPQHFGDGTRLSIL.

This clonotype was counted only a few times. This chain joins TRBV20-1 and TRBJ1-5; TRBD1 aligns across 9 bases. This CDR3 has 15 residues. Trimming cost V 2 bases and J 7 bases; bases outside gene matches: 9. In germline, CDR1 is DFQATT, CDR2 SNEGSKA (reference sequence). This chain's CDR3 is CSARSNTGGDQPQHF. CDR3 DNA: TGCAGTGCTAGATCCAACACAGGGGGCGACCAGCCCCAGCATTTT.